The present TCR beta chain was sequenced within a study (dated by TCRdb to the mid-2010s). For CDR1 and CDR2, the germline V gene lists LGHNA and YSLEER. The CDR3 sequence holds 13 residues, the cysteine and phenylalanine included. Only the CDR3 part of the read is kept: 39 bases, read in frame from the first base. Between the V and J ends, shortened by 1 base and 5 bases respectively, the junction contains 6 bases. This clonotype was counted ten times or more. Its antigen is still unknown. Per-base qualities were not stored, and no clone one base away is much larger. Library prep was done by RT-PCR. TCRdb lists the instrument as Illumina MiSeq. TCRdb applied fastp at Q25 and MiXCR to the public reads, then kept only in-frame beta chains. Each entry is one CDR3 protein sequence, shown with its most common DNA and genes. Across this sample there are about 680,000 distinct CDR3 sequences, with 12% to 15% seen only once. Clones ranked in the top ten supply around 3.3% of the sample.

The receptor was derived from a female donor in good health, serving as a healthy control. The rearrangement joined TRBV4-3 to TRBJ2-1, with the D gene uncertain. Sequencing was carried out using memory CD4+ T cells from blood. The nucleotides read TGCGCCAGCAGCCAAGGGCGAAACAATGAGCAGTTCTTC. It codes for CASSQGRNNEQFF.